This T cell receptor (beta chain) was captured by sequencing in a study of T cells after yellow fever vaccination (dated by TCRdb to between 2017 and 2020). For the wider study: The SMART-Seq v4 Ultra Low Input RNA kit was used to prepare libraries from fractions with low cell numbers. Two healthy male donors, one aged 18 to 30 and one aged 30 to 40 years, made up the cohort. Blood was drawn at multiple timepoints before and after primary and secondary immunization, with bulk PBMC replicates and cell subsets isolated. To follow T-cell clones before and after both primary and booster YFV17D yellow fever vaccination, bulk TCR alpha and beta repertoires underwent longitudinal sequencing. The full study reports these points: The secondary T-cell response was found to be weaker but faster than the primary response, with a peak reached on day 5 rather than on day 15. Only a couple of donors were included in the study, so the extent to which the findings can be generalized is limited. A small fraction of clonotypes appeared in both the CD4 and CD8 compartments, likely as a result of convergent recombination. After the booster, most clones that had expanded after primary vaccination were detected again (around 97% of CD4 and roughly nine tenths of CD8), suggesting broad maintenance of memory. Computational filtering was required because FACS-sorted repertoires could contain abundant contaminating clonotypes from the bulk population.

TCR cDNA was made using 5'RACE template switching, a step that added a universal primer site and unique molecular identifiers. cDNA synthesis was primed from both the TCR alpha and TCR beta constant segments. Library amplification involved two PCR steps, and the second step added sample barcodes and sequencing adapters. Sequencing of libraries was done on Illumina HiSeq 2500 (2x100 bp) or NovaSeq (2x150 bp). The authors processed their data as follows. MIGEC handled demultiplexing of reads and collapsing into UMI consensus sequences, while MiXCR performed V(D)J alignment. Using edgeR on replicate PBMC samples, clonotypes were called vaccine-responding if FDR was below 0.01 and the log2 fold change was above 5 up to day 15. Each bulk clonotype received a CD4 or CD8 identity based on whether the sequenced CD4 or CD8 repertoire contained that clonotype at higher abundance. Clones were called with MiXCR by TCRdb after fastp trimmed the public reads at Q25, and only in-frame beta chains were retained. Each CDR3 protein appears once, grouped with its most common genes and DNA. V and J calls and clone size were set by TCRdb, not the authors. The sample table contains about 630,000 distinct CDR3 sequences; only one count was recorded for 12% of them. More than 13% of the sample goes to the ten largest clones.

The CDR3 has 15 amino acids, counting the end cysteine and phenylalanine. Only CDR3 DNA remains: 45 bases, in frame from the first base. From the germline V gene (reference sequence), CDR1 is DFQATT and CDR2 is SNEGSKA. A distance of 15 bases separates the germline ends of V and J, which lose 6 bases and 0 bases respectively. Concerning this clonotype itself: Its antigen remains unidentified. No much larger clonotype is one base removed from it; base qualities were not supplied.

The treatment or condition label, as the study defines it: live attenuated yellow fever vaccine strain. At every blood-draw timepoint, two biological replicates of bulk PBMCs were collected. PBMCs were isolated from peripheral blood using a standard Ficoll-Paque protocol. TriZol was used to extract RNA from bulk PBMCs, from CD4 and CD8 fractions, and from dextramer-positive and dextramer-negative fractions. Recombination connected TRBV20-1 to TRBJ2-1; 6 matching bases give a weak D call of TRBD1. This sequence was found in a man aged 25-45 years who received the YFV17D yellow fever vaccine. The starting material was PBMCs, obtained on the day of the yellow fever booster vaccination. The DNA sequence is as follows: TGCAGTGCCCCCTTAAGGGGGAGCTCCTACAATGAGCAGTTCTTC. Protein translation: CSAPLRGSSYNEQFF.